This T cell receptor (beta chain) is from a study of blood T cells in healthy people across ages. With respect to this clonotype: The target antigen is unknown.

General study findings and limits: TCR beta diversity was tightly associated with the proportion of naive T cells.

Primers used in a second PCR of about 7 to 12 cycles were a sample-barcoded 5' primer and a J-beta primer mix. TCRdb reprocessed the 5' RACE reads via MiXCR and lists one record per CDR3 protein. The table has roughly 560,000 distinct CDR3 sequences, approximately 25% seen once. CDR1 is SGHRS and CDR2 is YFSETQ in the germline V gene. The CDR3 sequence is 16 residues long. V shed 3 bases, J shed 16 bases, and the junction held 21 bases outside the gene matches. This same sample was also part of a study on T cells of mothers and their children. That work states: Maternal samples each gave over 8 million TCR beta CDR3 reads, and child samples about 3 million each.

The sample comprised blood. The receptor was derived from a boy younger than 18 in good health. The chain employs TRBV5-1 and TRBJ1-4, with 7 positions matching TRBD1. The CDR3 spells CASSSGQLDLRPHWFF. In nucleotides, the CDR3 is TGCGCCAGCAGCTCGGGACAGCTTGATTTGCGTCCCCATTGGTTTTTT.